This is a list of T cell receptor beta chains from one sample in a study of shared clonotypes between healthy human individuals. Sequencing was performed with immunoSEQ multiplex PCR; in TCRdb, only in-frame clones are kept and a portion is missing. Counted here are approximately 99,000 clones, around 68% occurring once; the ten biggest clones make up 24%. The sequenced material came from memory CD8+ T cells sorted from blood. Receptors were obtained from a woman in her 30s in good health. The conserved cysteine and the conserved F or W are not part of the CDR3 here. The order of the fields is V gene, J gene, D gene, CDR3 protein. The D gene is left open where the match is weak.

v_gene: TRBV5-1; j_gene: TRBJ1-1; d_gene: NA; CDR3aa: ASSKLGNTEAF
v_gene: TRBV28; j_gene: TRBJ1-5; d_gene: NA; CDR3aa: ASSSIDQPQH
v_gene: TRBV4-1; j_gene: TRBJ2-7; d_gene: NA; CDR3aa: ASSLRAGREQY
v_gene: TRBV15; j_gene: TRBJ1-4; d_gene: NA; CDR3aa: ATSREGRGGEKLF
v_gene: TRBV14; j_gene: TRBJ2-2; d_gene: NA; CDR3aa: ASSQGLFRDLF
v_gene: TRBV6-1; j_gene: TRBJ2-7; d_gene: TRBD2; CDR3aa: ASRRGLADFYEQY
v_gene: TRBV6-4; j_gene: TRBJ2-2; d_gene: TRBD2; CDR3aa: ASSEGTSTGELF
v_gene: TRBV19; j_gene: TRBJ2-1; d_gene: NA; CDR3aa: ASSMAGYNEQF
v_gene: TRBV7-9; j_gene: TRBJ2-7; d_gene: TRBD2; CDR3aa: ASTPTSGSGAYEQY
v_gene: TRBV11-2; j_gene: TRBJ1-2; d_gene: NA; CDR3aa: ASSTLLRGPNYGYT
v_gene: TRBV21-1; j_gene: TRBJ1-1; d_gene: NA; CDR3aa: ASSKPLSTGHTEAF
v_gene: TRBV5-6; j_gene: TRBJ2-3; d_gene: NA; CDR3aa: ASSWQGDTQY
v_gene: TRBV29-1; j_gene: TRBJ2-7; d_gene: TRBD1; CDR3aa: SVVTGRTYEQY
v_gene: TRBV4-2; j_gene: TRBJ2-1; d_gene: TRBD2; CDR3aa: ASSQDVLAGDEQF
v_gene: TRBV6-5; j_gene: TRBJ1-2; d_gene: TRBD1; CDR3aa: ASRDTGGAGGYT
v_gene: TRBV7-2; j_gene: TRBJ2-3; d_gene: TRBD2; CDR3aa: ASSLKGLAGGPADTQY
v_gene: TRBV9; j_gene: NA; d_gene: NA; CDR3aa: ASSLSWGSNEQY
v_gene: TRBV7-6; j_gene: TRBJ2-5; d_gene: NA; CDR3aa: ASSSIIGSETQY
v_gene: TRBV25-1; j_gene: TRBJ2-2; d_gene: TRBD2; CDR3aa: ASSESGGVPTGELF
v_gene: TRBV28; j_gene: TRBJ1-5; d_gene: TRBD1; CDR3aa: ASGTGNQPQH
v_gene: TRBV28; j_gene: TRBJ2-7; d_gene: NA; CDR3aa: ASSFTVVSYEQY
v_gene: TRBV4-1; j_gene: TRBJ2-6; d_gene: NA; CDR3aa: ASSQDSRGAGANVLT
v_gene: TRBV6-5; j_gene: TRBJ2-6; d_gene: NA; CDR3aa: ASSYSLGAGANVLT
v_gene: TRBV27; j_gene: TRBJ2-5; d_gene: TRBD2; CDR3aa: ASSSLAGEETQY
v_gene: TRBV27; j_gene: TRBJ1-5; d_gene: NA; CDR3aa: ASSLSRFTNQPQH
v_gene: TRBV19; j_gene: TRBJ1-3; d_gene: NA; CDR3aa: ASSTDSYSGNTIY
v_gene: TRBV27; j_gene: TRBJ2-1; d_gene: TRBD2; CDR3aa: ASSLPGLAGVHNEQF
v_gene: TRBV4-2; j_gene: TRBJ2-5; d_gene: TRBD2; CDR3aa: ASSQDREGQETQY
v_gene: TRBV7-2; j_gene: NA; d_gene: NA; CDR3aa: ASSLELQSYEQY
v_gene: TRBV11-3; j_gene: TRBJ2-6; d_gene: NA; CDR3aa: ASSNSGANVLT
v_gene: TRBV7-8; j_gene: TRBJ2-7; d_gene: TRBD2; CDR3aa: ASSPSVGGLREQY
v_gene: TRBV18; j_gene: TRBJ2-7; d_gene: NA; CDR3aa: ASSPRFVGPYEQY
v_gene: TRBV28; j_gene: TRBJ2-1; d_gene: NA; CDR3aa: ASSFRGLAYEDEQF
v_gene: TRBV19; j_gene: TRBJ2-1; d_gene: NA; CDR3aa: ASSIDWASPPNEQF
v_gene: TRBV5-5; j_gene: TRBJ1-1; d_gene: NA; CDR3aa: ASSLRRAGTEAF
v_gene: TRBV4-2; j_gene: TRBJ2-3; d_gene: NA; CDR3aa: ASSQDWRSDTQY
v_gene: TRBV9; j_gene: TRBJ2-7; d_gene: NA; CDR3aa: ASSGEGYEQY
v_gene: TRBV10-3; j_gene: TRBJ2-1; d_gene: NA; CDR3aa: AISEPLMGNYNEQF
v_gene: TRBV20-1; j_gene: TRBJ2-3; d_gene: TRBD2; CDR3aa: SASGLAGLY
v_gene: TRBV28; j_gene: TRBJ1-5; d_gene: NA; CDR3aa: ASSRTVEGNQPQH
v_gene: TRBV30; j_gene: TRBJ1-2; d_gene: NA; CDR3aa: AWTQQGNYGYT
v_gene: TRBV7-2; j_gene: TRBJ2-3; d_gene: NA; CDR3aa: ASSLYTSTDTQY
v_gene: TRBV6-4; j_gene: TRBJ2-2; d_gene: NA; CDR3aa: ASSPSPESGELF
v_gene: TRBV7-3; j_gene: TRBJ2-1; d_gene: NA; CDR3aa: ASSLTLIGSNEQF
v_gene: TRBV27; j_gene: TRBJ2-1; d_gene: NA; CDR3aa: ASSLQGTYNEQF
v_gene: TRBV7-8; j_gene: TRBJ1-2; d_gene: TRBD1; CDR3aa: ASSRTGKRDGYT
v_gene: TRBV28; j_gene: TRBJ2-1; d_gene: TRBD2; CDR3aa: ASRWTSGTLGAYNEQF
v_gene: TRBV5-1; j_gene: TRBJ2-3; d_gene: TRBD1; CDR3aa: ASSSTGTFTDTQY
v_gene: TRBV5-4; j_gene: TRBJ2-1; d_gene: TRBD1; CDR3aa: ASSLQGSMSHNEQF
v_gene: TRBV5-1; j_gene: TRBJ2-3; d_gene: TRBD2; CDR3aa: ASSLRTSGSTDTQY
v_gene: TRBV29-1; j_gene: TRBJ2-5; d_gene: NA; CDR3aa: SVANSRTRETQY
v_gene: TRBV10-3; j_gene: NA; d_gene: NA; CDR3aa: AIGGGPGGSYEQY
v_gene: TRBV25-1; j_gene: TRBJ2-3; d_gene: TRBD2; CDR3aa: ASSGTRIVAGGTDTQY
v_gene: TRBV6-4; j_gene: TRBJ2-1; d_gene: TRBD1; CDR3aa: ASSEAGQGSNEQF
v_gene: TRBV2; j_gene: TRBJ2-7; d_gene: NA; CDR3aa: ASSESQGGFEQY